A selection of T cell receptor beta chains follows, all from one sample in a study of blood T cell repertoires in COVID-19. The method was immunoSEQ multiplex PCR; TCRdb's version includes in-frame clones alone and lacks a portion of them. Seen here are about 370,000 clones, approximately 89% observed once, and the top ten hold roughly a tenth. What was sequenced was peripheral blood. These receptors were collected from a woman in her twenties or thirties with COVID-19, enrolled during active disease. Each CDR3 is given without its conserved first and last residue. D genes are given only for firm matches.

TRBJ1-1 - TRBV6-6 ASSYSDTNPGLEAF
TRBJ2-1 - TRBV24-1 ATSDLWRNEQF
TRBJ1-2 - TRBV19 ASSGDIRGYT
TRBJ2-1 TRBD2 TRBV4-1 ASSRLAGDPYNEQF
TRBJ2-3 TRBD1 TRBV7-6 ASSISGTGLTDTQY
TRBJ2-5 - TRBV29-1 SVVLNQETQY
TRBJ2-5 TRBD2 TRBV6-5 ASKLLAGAETQY
TRBJ2-2 - TRBV29-1 SVDREVGELF
TRBJ1-1 - TRBV6-5 ASSQLGVETAF
TRBJ2-7 TRBD1 TRBV11-2 ASSLVSSGTGVYEQY
TRBJ2-3 - TRBV25-1 ASSDSRLVDTQY
TRBJ2-1 TRBD2 TRBV20-1 SASPLAVQF
TRBJ2-3 TRBD2 TRBV6-5 ASSPLAGGLHTQY
TRBJ2-3 TRBD2 TRBV30 AWSLSRASGRVDTQY
TRBJ1-4 - TRBV3-1/TRBV3-2 ASSQAREKLF
TRBJ1-5 TRBD1 TRBV6-5 ASSPTGGQPQH
TRBJ2-7 - TRBV6-5 ASSLAYSYEQY
TRBJ1-1 - TRBV6-1 ASSEGSSGHTEAF
TRBJ1-1 - TRBV29-1 SVQNTEAF
TRBJ2-3 - TRBV30 AWSPLAATQY
TRBJ1-1 TRBD1 TRBV4-3 ASSPGTGGRDTEAF
TRBJ1-5 - TRBV28 ASSLLAPENQPQH
TRBJ2-3 TRBD2 TRBV19 ASTDLGGTDTQY
TRBJ1-5 TRBD1 TRBV10-3 AISELGQGGQPQH
TRBJ1-1 TRBD1 TRBV9 ASSAIVTGMDTEAF
TRBJ2-7 TRBD1 TRBV30 AWTALDRGYEQY
TRBJ2-7 - TRBV5-1 ASSPDRTGEQY
TRBJ2-5 - TRBV4-3 ASSQENGVGETQY
TRBJ2-5 - TRBV5-4 ASSLAARKETQY
TRBJ2-5 TRBD2 TRBV11-2 ASSSVSGLGETQY
TRBJ1-2 - TRBV29-1 SVEDGGTYGYT
TRBJ2-7 TRBD2 TRBV16 ASSHKNGLAKYEQY
TRBJ1-2 TRBD1 TRBV2 ASSLKTTGVYGYT
TRBJ2-3 TRBD2 TRBV18 ASSPLPTSGSHGTQY
TRBJ1-1 - TRBV28 ASTLTGLIAEAF
TRBJ2-7 - TRBV5-4 ASSGGTPYEQY
TRBJ2-1 - TRBV19 ASSTSGIHNEQF
TRBJ2-3 - TRBV21-1 ASSPQARTDTQY